Shown below are 31 T cell receptor beta chains from a single sample sequenced in a study of CD8 T cells in ankylosing spondylitis. Study-wide results and limits: Ankylosing spondylitis blood appeared to be characterized by a TCR beta motif of under 10 highly homologous variants.

TCRdb reprocessed the 5' RACE reads with MiXCR, giving one entry per CDR3 protein. The data hold fewer than 550,000 distinct CDR3 sequences, with 5.3% observed a single time. Their antigens remain unidentified. Sequencing was carried out using blood, either unsorted or a sorted T cell fraction (not recorded which). The receptor source for this set is a male donor with ankylosing spondylitis.

At least ten counts were recorded for this clonotype. The genes are TRBV5-8 and TRBJ2-5; D not certain. V lost 9 bases to trimming and J lost 7 bases, with 13 bases between them. The CDR3 is 11 residues long. Per germline, CDR1 SGHTS and CDR2 YDEGEE. The CDR3 DNA is TGTGCCATAGGCAGGAAAGGGACCCAGTACTTC. Amino acids: CAIGRKGTQYF.

This clonotype showed up many times. V gene TRBV6-5 combines with J gene TRBJ2-7; D is possibly TRBD2 (7 bases). V was clipped by 2 bases and J by 0 bases, with 17 bases between them. CDR1 and CDR2 (germline): MNHEY, SVGAGI. The CDR3 runs 17 residues. The CDR3 here is CASSYGGAASSSYEQYF. The CDR3 DNA is TGTGCCAGCAGTTACGGGGGGGCGGCAAGTAGCTCCTACGAGCAGTACTTC.

This clonotype was recorded many times. The gene calls are TRBV12-3 or TRBV12-4 and TRBJ1-6, with TRBD1 matching 7 bases. J lost 6 bases, V lost 5 bases, and 7 bases had no gene match. CDR3 length: 15 residues. CDR3 bases: TGTGCCAGCAGTGCCCGGACAGGATTTAATTCACCCCTCCACTTT. Residues: CASSARTGFNSPLHF.

This clonotype was detected ten times or more. The J gene is TRBJ2-1, the V gene TRBV7-2; tentative D call: TRBD1 (5 bases). CDR3 length equals 15 residues. Looked up from germline, CDR1 is SGHTA and CDR2 is FQGNSA. The V gene lost 3 bases and the J gene lost 0 bases, with 9 bases spanning the gap. CDR3 protein: CASSFQGYSYNEQFF. CDR3 DNA sequence: TGTGCCAGCAGCTTCCAGGGATACTCCTACAATGAGCAGTTCTTC.

This clonotype was counted a few times. This rearrangement joins TRBV4-3 to TRBJ1-2; 8 bases are shared with TRBD1. The germline V gene encodes CDR1 LGHNA and CDR2 YSLEER. With V trimmed by 4 bases and J by 10 bases, 11 bases remained unmatched. This CDR3 has 14 residues. CDR3 amino acids: CASSPTLGQAFYTF. CDR3 DNA sequence: TGCGCCAGCAGCCCGACTTTGGGACAGGCTTTCTACACCTTC.

V usage is TRBV18 and J usage is TRBJ2-7, with a possible D match to TRBD1 (6 bases). The CDR3 runs 16 residues. Trimming stripped 3 bases from V and 0 bases from J, with 15 bases between. Germline-derived CDR1 and CDR2 are KGHSH and LQKENI. CDR3 sequence (DNA): TGTGCCAGCTCACCGAGTCGACAGGCCAGCTCCTACGAGCAGTACTTC. It codes for CASSPSRQASSYEQYF.

To note about this clonotype: A read error is possible here, since a much larger clone lies one base away. The gene calls are TRBV9 and TRBJ2-3; 8 nucleotides agree with TRBD2. The V gene end was trimmed by 4 bases and the J gene end by 7 bases; junction bases not matched to a gene: 11. This CDR3 is 15 amino acids long. Per the germline V gene, CDR1 is SGDLS and CDR2 is YYNGEE. The CDR3 sequence: CASSSGGGSTNTQYF. Here the CDR3 DNA reads TGTGCCAGCAGCTCGGGGGGGGGTTCGACGAATACGCAGTATTTT.

V and J are TRBV6-2 or TRBV6-3 and TRBJ2-7, with no clear D. Per germline, CDR1 MNHEY and CDR2 SVGEGT. There are 11 residues in the CDR3. The V gene lost 2 bases and the J gene lost 5 bases, with 4 bases spanning the gap. Here the CDR3 DNA reads TGTGCCAGCAGTTACATCGACGAGCAGTACTTC. The encoded protein is CASSYIDEQYF.

This clonotype was seen ten or more times. V is TRBV6-1 and J is TRBJ1-2; D may be TRBD1 (5 bases). V lost 6 bases, J lost 7 bases, and 24 bases lay in between. The CDR3 contains 16 residues. CDR1 and CDR2 (germline): MNHNS, SASEGT. The CDR3 DNA follows: TGTGCCAGCAGACGCGAAGGACGGGACCCTCCCTCTGGCTACACCTTC. Encoded protein: CASRREGRDPPSGYTF.

Concerning this clonotype itself: This may arise from a read error, as a much more abundant clone is one base away. The chain is built from TRBV20-1 and TRBJ1-1; D is uncertain. The CDR3 is 12 amino acids. Germline-derived CDR1 and CDR2 are DFQATT and SNEGSKA (reference sequence). V was clipped by 1 base and J by 1 base, with 4 bases between them. The CDR3 DNA reads TGCAGTGCTAGAGGGAAGAACACTGAAGCTTTCTTT. It encodes CSARGKNTEAFF.

This clonotype was observed many times. The chain is built from TRBV5-1 and TRBJ2-5; perhaps TRBD2 as D (6 bases). The V gene lost 3 bases and the J gene lost 2 bases, with 17 bases spanning the gap. This CDR3 comprises 16 residues. Germline assignment: CDR1 SGHRS and CDR2 YFSETQ. The CDR3 DNA follows: TGCGCCAGCAGCTGGGGGGAGAGCCAGCGACAAGAGACCCAGTACTTC. Its protein is CASSWGESQRQETQYF.

This clonotype was seen ten or more times. J is TRBJ2-3 and V is TRBV12-3 or TRBV12-4; D is unresolved. This CDR3 has 14 amino acids. V lost 5 bases and J 1 base, leaving 10 bases between the germline ends. CDR3 residues: CASSPMGGTDTQYF. The CDR3 DNA reads as TGTGCCAGCAGTCCGATGGGCGGCACAGATACGCAGTATTTT.

The table lists this clonotype with many counts. The J gene is TRBJ2-7, the V gene TRBV7-2; tentatively, D is TRBD1 (6 bases). This CDR3 has 12 residues. The germline V gene has CDR1 SGHTA and CDR2 FQGNSA. The V end was cut by 3 bases, the J end by 12 bases, with 15 bases between. The CDR3 loop reads CASSLTGLYLYF. CDR3 DNA sequence: TGTGCCAGCAGCTTGACAGGCCTTTATTTGTACTTC. Complete variable domain (other parts from reference TRBV7-2 and TRBJ2-7): GAGVSQSPSNKVTEKGKDVELRCDPISGHTALYWYRQSLGQGLEFLIYFQGNSAPDKSGLPSDRFSAERTGGSVSTLTIQRTQQEDSAVYLCASSLTGLYLYFGPGTRLTVT.

This clonotype was picked up many times. The genes are TRBV15 and TRBJ1-1, with a weak D call TRBD1 (6 bases). V was cut by 8 bases and J by 0 bases, with 10 bases left in between. This CDR3 is 13 amino acids long. Germline V CDR1 and CDR2: LNHNV, YYDKDF (reference sequence). The DNA of the CDR3 is TGTGCCACCCGAAGGACAGTGAACACTGAAGCTTTCTTT. Its translation is CATRRTVNTEAFF. The whole variable domain, filled in from reference TRBV15 and TRBJ1-1, reads DAMVIQNPRYQVTQFGKPVTLSCSQTLNHNVMYWYQQKSSQAPKLLFHYYDKDFNNEADTPDNFQSRRPNTSFCFLDIRSPGLGDTAMYLCATRRTVNTEAFFGQGTRLTVV.

This clonotype was recorded at least ten times. J is TRBJ2-1 and V is TRBV4-1, with D possibly being TRBD1 (6 bases). This CDR3 has 13 amino acids. CDR1 and CDR2 (germline): MGHRA, YSYEKL. Trimming took off 6 bases at V and 6 bases at J, with 12 bases between the two ends. CDR3 residues: CASSRTGRNEQFF. The DNA for the CDR3 is TGCGCCAGCAGTCGAACAGGGCGCAATGAGCAGTTCTTC.

The table lists this clonotype with a few counts. The chain is built from TRBV4-3 and TRBJ2-3, with 12 positions matching TRBD2. This CDR3 spans 17 amino acids. CDR1 is LGHNA and CDR2 is YSLEER in the germline V gene. V was pared by 2 bases and J by 4 bases, with 7 bases of the junction left unmatched. The CDR3 region is CASSQSLRLAGADTQYF. DNA for the CDR3: TGCGCCAGCAGCCAAAGTCTAAGACTAGCGGGGGCAGATACGCAGTATTTT.

This clonotype was counted ten times or more. The chain couples TRBV7-2 to TRBJ2-7, with D uncertain. Germline V gives CDR1 SGHTA, CDR2 FQGNSA. V lost 4 bases and J lost 2, with 12 bases in between. CDR3 length: 14 amino acids. CDR3 sequence: CASSYLTPTYEQYF. The CDR3 region has the DNA TGTGCCAGCAGCTACTTAACACCCACCTACGAGCAGTACTTC.

The sample holds many counts of this clonotype. The CDR3 region is CASSLSPDGYTF. CDR3 in DNA: TGTGCCAGCAGTTTATCCCCCGATGGCTACACCTTC. The V and J genes are TRBV28 and TRBJ1-2; D is unclear. Germline loops: CDR1 MDHEN, CDR2 SYDVKM. Trimming shortened V by 1 base and J by 6 bases, and 6 bases separated the two germline ends. This CDR3 has 12 residues.

This clonotype has just a few counts. A read error may be the cause here, since a much bigger clone is one base away. This sequence joins TRBV6-2 or TRBV6-3 and TRBJ1-1; D call uncertain. The CDR3 is 13 amino acids. Germline values: CDR1 MNHEY, CDR2 SVGEGT. V lost 0 bases to trimming and J lost 2 bases, with 4 bases between them. CDR3 bases: TGTGCCAGCAGTTACTCGACTAACACTGAAGCTTTCTTT. Translation gives CASSYSTNTEAFF.

Points on this clonotype: This could be a read error, since a much larger clone is one nucleotide away. The rearrangement uses TRBV4-1 and TRBJ2-7; 9 nucleotides match TRBD1. The V gene's germline CDR1 is MGHRA and CDR2 YSYEKL. The CDR3 is made up of 16 amino acids. The CDR3 region is CASSQIRGTGSYERYF. The CDR3 coding sequence is TGCGCCAGCAGCCAAATACGCGGGACAGGGAGCTACGAGCGGTACTTC.

This clonotype was seen at least ten times. This chain connects TRBV7-2 to TRBJ2-7, with no clear D. CDR3 size: 12 residues. In germline, CDR1 is SGHTA, CDR2 FQGNSA. V lost 2 bases and J 2 bases, leaving 4 bases between the germline ends. The DNA for the CDR3 is TGTGCCAGCAGCTTATTGACCTACGAGCAGTACTTC. It translates to CASSLLTYEQYF.

This clonotype was picked up many times. The CDR3 is CASNAGQWNTEAFF. The CDR3, as DNA: TGTGCCAGCAACGCGGGACAGTGGAACACTGAAGCTTTCTTT. V usage is TRBV12-3 or TRBV12-4 and J usage is TRBJ1-1; 7 bases align to TRBD1. Trimming removed 7 bases from V and 1 base from J; junction bases left unmatched: 6. There are 14 residues in the CDR3.

This clonotype was detected only a few times. V gene TRBV10-3 combines with J gene TRBJ2-7; D is ambiguous. Trimming removed 2 bases from V and 4 bases from J, with 6 bases in between. This CDR3 is built from 12 residues. Germline V gene sequence: CDR1 ENHRY, CDR2 SYGVKD. In DNA form, the CDR3 reads TGTGCCATCAGTGAGCCCTGGTACGAGCAGTACTTC. Translated, it gives CAISEPWYEQYF.

This clonotype was counted ten times or more. This chain links TRBV7-8 with TRBJ2-7; no clear D. The CDR3 covers 12 residues. V was cut by 4 bases and J by 3 bases, with 7 bases left in between. CDR1 SGHVS and CDR2 FQNEAQ come from the germline V gene. CDR3 bases: TGTGCCAGCAGCTCCCTATACTACGAGCAGTACTTC. Its translation: CASSSLYYEQYF.

The chain couples TRBV4-1 to TRBJ2-3, with D perhaps being TRBD1 or TRBD2 (5 bases each). The V end lost 1 base, the J end lost 9 bases, and 26 bases lay between the germline ends. There are 18 residues in the CDR3. CDR1 is MGHRA, CDR2 YSYEKL, per germline. The CDR3 DNA is TGCGCCAGCAGCCAAGGCTCAGGACTCATGGGGCTCAGATACACGCAGTATTTT. Protein: CASSQGSGLMGLRYTQYF.

This clonotype has at least ten counts. Here the CDR3 reads CASSRRGQVGDTGELFF. The CDR3 nucleotides are TGTGCCAGCAGTCGCCGGGGACAGGTGGGGGACACCGGGGAGCTGTTTTTT. The V and J genes are TRBV27 and TRBJ2-2, with 8 bases fitting TRBD1. This CDR3 has 17 amino acids. J gave up 3 bases and V 5 bases, and 11 bases lay outside the gene matches. Germline loops: CDR1 MNHEY, CDR2 SMNVEV (reference sequence).

This clonotype was counted at least ten times. The rearrangement links TRBV7-2 to TRBJ2-1; TRBD2 aligns across 11 bases. The CDR3 totals 15 residues. V shed 6 bases and J 7 bases; nucleotides not matched to a gene: 8. CDR1 and CDR2 from the germline V gene are SGHTA and FQGNSA. CDR3 nucleotides: TGTGCCAGCAGAAGTAGCGGGAGGGCTGGGAATGAGCAGTTCTTC. Translated, it gives CASRSSGRAGNEQFF.

There are many counts of this clonotype. The chain carries TRBV12-3 or TRBV12-4 and TRBJ2-7; D is possibly TRBD1 or TRBD2 (5 bases each). The CDR3 length is 13 residues. Trimming took 7 bases from V and 2 from J, leaving 12 bases between them. CDR3 residues: CASTGGPTYEQYF. The CDR3 DNA follows: TGTGCCAGCACTGGGGGTCCAACCTACGAGCAGTACTTC.

This clonotype was seen at least ten times. The genes are TRBV7-2 and TRBJ1-1, with D unclear. Trimming stripped 3 bases from V and 7 bases from J, with 12 bases between. CDR3 length equals 13 residues. Germline CDR1 and CDR2: SGHTA and FQGNSA. The chain's CDR3 is CASSFRAAYEAFF. CDR3 DNA sequence: TGTGCCAGCAGCTTTCGGGCAGCTTATGAAGCTTTCTTT.

This clonotype was counted many times. The chain has TRBV4-1 and TRBJ2-2; 9 bases are shared with TRBD2. CDR3 size: 18 residues. The germline gives CDR1 MGHRA, CDR2 YSYEKL. Germline trimming cut 4 bases from V and 4 bases from J; bases unmatched to any gene: 13. For the CDR3, the DNA is TGCGCCAGCAGCCCCACGCCATCTAGCGGGACGCCCACCGGGGAGCTGTTTTTT. This sequence encodes CASSPTPSSGTPTGELFF.

V and J are TRBV7-2 and TRBJ2-7; D uncertain. The V end was cut by 6 bases, the J end by 6 bases, with 15 bases between. Germline CDR1 is SGHTA and CDR2 is FQGNSA. The CDR3 has 13 amino acids. CDR3 bases: TGTGCCAGCAGTCTCCCCCTTGGTTCCGAGCAGTACTTC. The encoded protein is CASSLPLGSEQYF.